A selection of T cell receptor beta chains follows, all from one sample in a study of T cells after yellow fever vaccination. TCRdb reanalysed the 5' RACE reads using MiXCR and keeps one entry per CDR3 protein. The sample shows around 300,000 distinct CDR3 sequences, 4.1% of them seen only once. The material was PBMCs, obtained 5 days after the yellow fever booster vaccination. These receptors came from a man aged 18 to 29 who received the YFV17D yellow fever vaccine. Both conserved end residues are part of each CDR3. A D gene is named only where the DNA matches it firmly. Clone size is stated in some rows and not others, as once, few, many or a class when expanded.

clone_size j_call d_call v_call cdr3_nt cdr3_aa
. TRBJ2-3 TRBD2 TRBV9 TGTGCCAGCAGCGTAGAGACCGGGACTACGTCTGTATTAACAGATACGCAGTATTTT CASSVETGTTSVLTDTQYF
. TRBJ2-5 . TRBV29-1 TGCAGCGTTGAGAGGGGTGAAGAGACCCAGTACTTC CSVERGEETQYF
many TRBJ2-5 . TRBV5-1 TGCGCCAGCGGGTCAGGCAATCGGCAAGAGACCCAGTACTTC CASGSGNRQETQYF
many TRBJ1-1 . TRBV7-3 TGTGCCAGCAGCTCCCAGGGGAACACTGAAGCTTTCTTT CASSSQGNTEAFF
many TRBJ2-3 . TRBV4-1 TGCGCCAGCAGCCAGGTGCGCACAGATACGCAGTATTTT CASSQVRTDTQYF
. TRBJ1-1 . TRBV7-3 TGTGCCAGCAGCTTCCGCTGGGTCATCACTGAAGCTTTCTTT CASSFRWVITEAFF
many TRBJ1-1 . TRBV30 TGTGCCTTAGAGGGAATGAACACTGAAGCTTTCTTT CALEGMNTEAFF
. TRBJ1-1 . TRBV24-1 TGTGCCACACGGGGCGGCACTGAAGCTTTCTTT CATRGGTEAFF
many TRBJ2-5 TRBD2 TRBV28 TGTGCCAGCAGCCCCCCTGAGGGAGGGGAGACCCAGTACTTC CASSPPEGGETQYF
few TRBJ2-3 . TRBV20-1 . CSARDLRAGGTDTQFF
. TRBJ1-3 TRBD1 TRBV20-1 TGCAGGCCAGGACAGGGGGCTGGAAACACCATATATTTT CRPGQGAGNTIYF
many TRBJ1-2 TRBD1 TRBV25-1 TGTGCCAGCCAGACAGGGGGCGGTCATGGCTACACCTTC CASQTGGGHGYTF
many TRBJ1-1 . TRBV10-3 TGTGCCATCAGTGAGCGGGGGAGGGGTACTGAAGCTTTCTTT CAISERGRGTEAFF